What follows are 15 T cell receptor beta chains derived from one specimen sequenced in a study of T cells in Graves' hyperthyroidism and ophthalmopathy. What was amplified from RNA transcripts were TCR beta CDR3 regions. Using the HTBI primer set, a first-round RT-PCR was run on the TCR CDR3. TCRdb passed the multiplex PCR reads through MiXCR, listing each CDR3 protein once. The sample consists of 450,000 to 650,000 distinct CDR3 sequences, more than 13% of them appearing once. The sample comprised blood. The receptors shown here come from a woman aged 18-29 years with Graves' ophthalmopathy.

In this sample, this clonotype turned up many times. This chain joins TRBV27 and TRBJ1-1; TRBD1 is a possible D gene (5 bases). V dropped 0 bases and J dropped 1 base, with 18 bases sitting between them. Germline-derived CDR1 and CDR2 are MNHEY and SMNVEV (reference sequence). The CDR3 is 18 residues long. DNA of the CDR3: TGTGCCAGCAGTTTATCCCTCCAGGCCGGGACCCAGAACACTGAAGCTTTCTTT. Encoded protein: CASSLSLQAGTQNTEAFF.

Only a few counts were recorded for this clonotype. DNA for the CDR3: TGTGCCAGTAGTATGTACAGGGTCCCCTCCTACGAGCAGTACTTC. Protein sequence: CASSMYRVPSYEQYF. This rearrangement joins TRBV19 to TRBJ2-7; perhaps TRBD1 as D (6 bases). Germline V gives CDR1 LNHDA, CDR2 SQIVND (reference sequence). Deletions cut 3 bases from V and 0 bases from J, with 12 bases between. The CDR3 extends over 15 amino acids.

This clonotype was detected many times. This rearrangement joins TRBV11-1 to TRBJ2-7; no definite D call. V was pared by 1 base and J by 0 bases, with 7 bases between. There are 14 residues in the CDR3. Germline loops: CDR1 SGHAT, CDR2 FQDESV (reference sequence). CDR3 nucleotides: TGTGCCAGCAGCTTAGTACCGAGCTCCTACGAGCAGTACTTC. Translation gives CASSLVPSSYEQYF.

This clonotype was counted at least ten times. This sequence joins TRBV6-1 and TRBJ2-7; 7 bases map to TRBD1. V trimming: 5 bases; J trimming: 3 bases; junction bases outside the gene matches: 16. The CDR3 length is 17 residues. The germline CDR1 and CDR2 sequences are MNHNS and SASEGT. CDR3 bases: TGTGCCAGCAGTTGGGGGCTGGGACAGAAGGATTTCTACGAGCAGTACTTC. The encoded protein is CASSWGLGQKDFYEQYF.

This clonotype has ten or more counts. J is TRBJ2-5 and V is TRBV20-1, with D maybe TRBD2 (6 bases). CDR1 and CDR2 (germline): DFQATT, SNEGSKA (reference sequence). The CDR3 sequence is 13 residues long. Trimming took 1 base from V and 0 from J, leaving 6 bases between them. The CDR3 nucleotides are TGCAGTGCTAGAGGGGGGGACCAAGAGACCCAGTACTTC. The encoded protein is CSARGGDQETQYF.

This clonotype was detected many times. The chain links TRBV18 to TRBJ2-7; a possible D gene is TRBD1 (6 bases). Germline V lookup: CDR1 KGHSH, CDR2 LQKENI. V lost 3 bases and J 3 bases, leaving 18 bases between the germline ends. The CDR3 contains 16 residues. CDR3 nucleotide sequence: TGTGCCAGCTCACCCCCAACTCGCGAACAGGGCTACGAGCAGTACTTC. This sequence encodes CASSPPTREQGYEQYF.

In its sample, this clonotype was seen many times. J is TRBJ2-3 and V is TRBV7-2; 8 positions match TRBD2. CDR1 and CDR2 (germline): SGHTA, FQGNSA. The V segment lost 5 bases and the J segment 0 bases; nucleotides outside the gene matches: 7. This CDR3 region has 16 residues. The CDR3, as DNA: TGTGCCAGCAGCCCGACACTAGCGGCTAGCACAGATACGCAGTATTTT. This sequence encodes CASSPTLAASTDTQYF.

The chain employs TRBV6-4 and TRBJ2-1; 10 bases are shared with TRBD2. Germline CDR1 MRHNA, CDR2 SNTAGT. This CDR3 contains 15 residues. J lost 10 bases, V lost 2 bases, and 8 bases had no gene match. The CDR3 nucleotides read TGTGCCAGCAGTGACGGGACTAGCGTACTACAGGAGCAGTTCTTC. The encoded protein is CASSDGTSVLQEQFF.

This clonotype was observed many times. An end of the junction differs from the germline gene, which may be a read error. The V and J genes are TRBV7-2 and TRBJ2-1; TRBD1 might be the D (5 bases). Germline CDR1 and CDR2: SGHTA and FQGNSA. The CDR3 spans 14 residues. The CDR3 protein is CASNLVGDRGEQFF. For the CDR3, the DNA is TGTGCCAGCAACTTAGTGGGCGACAGAGGTGAGCAGTTCTTC.

This clonotype has just a few counts. The chain uses TRBV19 and TRBJ2-1, with D tentatively TRBD1 (5 bases). Germline CDR1 and CDR2: LNHDA and SQIVND (reference sequence). The CDR3 has 17 residues. The V gene lost 5 bases and the J gene lost 2 bases, with 19 bases spanning the gap. CDR3 region: CASSFSVIGEAYNEQFF. The CDR3 region has the DNA TGTGCCAGTAGTTTCAGCGTAATAGGGGAAGCCTACAATGAGCAGTTCTTC.

This clonotype was counted many times. The rearrangement uses TRBV5-1 and TRBJ2-7; 14 bases map to TRBD2. From germline, CDR1 is SGHRS and CDR2 YFSETQ. Germline trimming cut 0 bases from V and 2 bases from J; bases unmatched to any gene: 4. This CDR3 is built from 17 residues. The CDR3 DNA sequence: TGCGCCAGCAGCTTGGAACCGGGACTAGCGGGAGCCTACGAGCAGTACTTC. Its translation is CASSLEPGLAGAYEQYF.

This clonotype was counted many times. The chain has TRBV29-1 and TRBJ1-2; no definite D call. V was clipped by 0 bases and J by 4 bases, with 12 bases between them. This CDR3 has 14 residues. Germline assignment: CDR1 SQVTM and CDR2 ANQGSEA. CDR3 protein: CSVEDLVDTYGYTF. CDR3 DNA: TGCAGCGTTGAAGATTTAGTGGATACCTATGGCTACACCTTC. Full variable domain (missing parts from reference TRBV29-1 and TRBJ1-2): SAVISQKPSRDICQRGTSLTIQCQVDSQVTMMFWYRQQPGQSLTLIATANQGSEATYESGFVIDKFPISRPNLTFSTLTVSNMSPEDSSIYLCSVEDLVDTYGYTFGSGTRLTVV.

The J gene is TRBJ2-7, the V gene TRBV5-4; 9 bases line up with TRBD1. V shed 4 bases, J shed 1 base, and the junction held 9 bases outside the gene matches. Germline CDR1 and CDR2: SGHNT and YYREEE (reference sequence). The CDR3 extends over 16 amino acids. CDR3: CASSAGGGQGSYEQYF. The CDR3 DNA reads as TGTGCCAGCAGCGCCGGCGGAGGACAGGGGTCCTACGAGCAGTACTTC.

This clonotype was detected many times. This chain links TRBV2 with TRBJ2-5; D not certain. CDR1 SNHLY and CDR2 FYNNEI come from the germline V gene. V gave up 7 bases and J gave up 5 bases, with 14 bases separating them. This CDR3 is 13 amino acids long. DNA of the CDR3: TGTGCCAGCACCGAAAGGGTCACGGAGACCCAGTACTTC. Protein: CASTERVTETQYF.

This clonotype came up a few times. The chain recombines TRBV6-1 with TRBJ2-1; 7 bases are a match to TRBD2. CDR1 is MNHNS, CDR2 SASEGT, per germline. CDR3 length equals 15 residues. The V segment lost 5 bases and the J segment 5 bases; nucleotides outside the gene matches: 9. The CDR3: CASSMGRERHNEQFF. In DNA form, the CDR3 reads TGTGCCAGCAGTATGGGGCGGGAGAGACACAATGAGCAGTTCTTC.